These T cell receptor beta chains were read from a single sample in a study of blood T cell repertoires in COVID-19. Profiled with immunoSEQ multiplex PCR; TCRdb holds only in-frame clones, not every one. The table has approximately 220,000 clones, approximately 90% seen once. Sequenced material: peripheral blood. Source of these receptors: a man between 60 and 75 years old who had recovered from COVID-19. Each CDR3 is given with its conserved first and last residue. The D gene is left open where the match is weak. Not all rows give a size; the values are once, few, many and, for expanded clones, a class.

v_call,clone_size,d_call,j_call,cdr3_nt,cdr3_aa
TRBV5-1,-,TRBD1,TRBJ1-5,TGCGCCAGCAGCCGGGACAGGGGTAGCAATCAGCCCCAGCATTTT,CASSRDRGSNQPQHF
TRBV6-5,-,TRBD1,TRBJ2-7,TGTGCCAGCGGCCGGGACAGCTCCTACGAGCAGTACTTC,CASGRDSSYEQYF
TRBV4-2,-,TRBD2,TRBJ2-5,TGTGCCAGCAGCCAAGAAGGGTGGGGCGGGGGGCCCAAGGGTGAGACCCAGTACTTC,CASSQEGWGGGPKGETQYF
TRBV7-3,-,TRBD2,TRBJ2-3,TGTGCCAGCAGCCCCACTGGCGGGAGGACAGATACGCAGTATTTT,CASSPTGGRTDTQYF
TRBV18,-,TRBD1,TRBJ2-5,TGTGCCAGCTCACCAAGGGGGCTCCGGCAAGAGACCCAGTACTTC,CASSPRGLRQETQYF
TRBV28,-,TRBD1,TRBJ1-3,TGTGCCAGCAGTCCGACAGGGGCAACTGGAAACACCATATATTTT,CASSPTGATGNTIYF
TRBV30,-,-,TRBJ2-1,TGTGCCTGGAGTGACACCATCTACAATGAGCAGTTCTTC,CAWSDTIYNEQFF
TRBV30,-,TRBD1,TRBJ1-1,TGTGCCTGGAGCCTGAAACCCGCGACAGGGGGGAACACTGAAGCTTTCTTT,CAWSLKPATGGNTEAFF
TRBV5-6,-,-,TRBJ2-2,TGTGCCAGCAGCCACCGCGCCTCGGGGAACACCGGGGAGCTGTTTTTT,CASSHRASGNTGELFF
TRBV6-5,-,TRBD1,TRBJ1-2,TGTGCCAGCAGTTCCCCGGGACAGCCTAACTATGGCTACACCTTC,CASSSPGQPNYGYTF
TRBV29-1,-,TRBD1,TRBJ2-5,TGCAGCGTCCTGACAGGGGTGGAGACCCAGTACTTC,CSVLTGVETQYF
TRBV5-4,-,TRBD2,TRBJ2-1,TGTGCCAGCAGCCCAGATGGCGGGAGAGCCTACAATGAGCAGTTCTTC,CASSPDGGRAYNEQFF
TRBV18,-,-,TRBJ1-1,TGTGCCAGCTCACAATCAGGGGACGCTGAAGCTTTCTTT,CASSQSGDAEAFF
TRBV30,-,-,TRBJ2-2,TGTGCCTGGGGGGGAGTAAGGGCGAACACCGGGGAGCTGTTTTTT,CAWGGVRANTGELFF
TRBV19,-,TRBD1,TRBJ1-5,TGTGCCACCGGACAGGGAACGGGGAGCAATCAGCCCCAGCATTTT,CATGQGTGSNQPQHF
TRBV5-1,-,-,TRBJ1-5,TGCGCCAGCAGCTTGGGGCAAAATCAGCCCCAGCATTTT,CASSLGQNQPQHF
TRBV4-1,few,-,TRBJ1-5,TGCGCCAGCAGCCAAGTAGCGCTGGTCAATCAGCCCCAGCATTTT,CASSQVALVNQPQHF
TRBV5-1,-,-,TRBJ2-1,TGCGCCAGCAGCTTGACCCCGGGATCCTACAATGAGCAGTTCTTC,CASSLTPGSYNEQFF
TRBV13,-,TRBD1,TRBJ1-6,TGTGCCAGCAGCCCAGGGGTCACAGGGGGCGATCAGTATTGGAGTTCACCCCTCCACTTT,CASSPGVTGGDQYWSSPLHF
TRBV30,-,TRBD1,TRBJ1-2,TGTGCCTGGAGTTCAGGGGGCGGAGGCTACACCTTC,CAWSSGGGGYTF
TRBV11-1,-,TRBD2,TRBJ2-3,TGTGCCAGCAGCCTAGCGGGAGGGACAGATACGCAGTATTTT,CASSLAGGTDTQYF
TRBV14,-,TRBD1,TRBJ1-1,TGTGCCAGCAACGTCCCGGGACAGGGGACCACTGAAGCTTTCTTT,CASNVPGQGTTEAFF